These T cell receptor beta chains were read from a single sample in a study of cytomegalovirus exposure and HLA in healthy donors. Clones were read by immunoSEQ multiplex PCR, and TCRdb kept only the in-frame ones, dropping some. The data contain over 150,000 clones, roughly 82% of them singletons. The sample comprised PBMCs. The receptors were gathered from a man between 50 and 59 years old in good health and CMV-seropositive. Both conserved end residues are part of each CDR3. Fields, in order: J gene, V gene, clone size, D gene, CDR3 DNA, CDR3 protein. A D gene is named only where the DNA matches it firmly. Not all rows give a size; the values are once, few, many and, for expanded clones, a class.

TRBJ1-1,TRBV6-5,NA,TRBD1,TGTGCCAGCAGTTCTGGGACAGACACTGAAGCTTTCTTT,CASSSGTDTEAFF
TRBJ1-1,TRBV7-9,NA,NA,TGTGCCAGCAGCTTAGTCGGACAGAACACTGAAGCTTTCTTT,CASSLVGQNTEAFF
TRBJ1-4,TRBV5-6,NA,TRBD1,TGTGCCAGCAGCTTGGCCCTACAGGGGGCGCGGAATGAAAAACTGTTTTTT,CASSLALQGARNEKLFF
TRBJ1-3,TRBV7-2,NA,TRBD1,TGTGCCAGCAGCCGACAGGGACAGGGGGTAGCCTCATCTGGAAACACCATATATTTT,CASSRQGQGVASSGNTIYF
TRBJ2-3,TRBV5-1,NA,NA,TGCGCCAGCAGCGGAGGGAGTGGCGGACTAAGCACAGATACGCAGTATTTT,CASSGGSGGLSTDTQYF
TRBJ2-3,TRBV2,once,TRBD2,TGTGCCAGCAGTCCAGCTAGCGGGGGTACAGATACGCAGTATTTT,CASSPASGGTDTQYF
TRBJ2-2,TRBV19,once,NA,TGTGCCAGTAGCCCATTCCTCCAAGGGCTAGGGGGTACCGGGGAGCTGTTTTTT,CASSPFLQGLGGTGELFF
TRBJ1-1,TRBV4-3,once,NA,TGCGCCAGCAGCCAAGTTCACGGGAACACTGAAGCTTTCTTT,CASSQVHGNTEAFF
TRBJ1-1,TRBV4-2,NA,TRBD1,TGTGCCAGCAGCCCCCGAAGACAGGGTGTGGGGACTGAAGCTTTCTTT,CASSPRRQGVGTEAFF
TRBJ2-2,TRBV7-2,NA,NA,TGTGCCAGCAGCTCATTGGGGCTGAACACCGGGGAGCTGTTTTTT,CASSSLGLNTGELFF
TRBJ1-2,TRBV2,NA,TRBD1,TGTGCCAGCAGATTACAGGGGACTCACTATGGCTACACCTTC,CASRLQGTHYGYTF
TRBJ1-3,TRBV28,NA,NA,TGTGCCAGCGCCAGGTCCACCCCCTCTGGAAACACCATATATTTT,CASARSTPSGNTIYF
TRBJ2-7,TRBV5-4,NA,NA,TGTGCCAGCAGCCCCGGGGTAGCGGAATATTACGAGCAGTACTTC,CASSPGVAEYYEQYF
TRBJ2-3,TRBV6-5,NA,TRBD2,TGTGCCAGTTCGCCCGGACTAGCGAGCGATACGCAGTATTTT,CASSPGLASDTQYF
TRBJ2-3,TRBV30,NA,TRBD2,TGTGCCTGGAGTGTAGCGGGGGGCTTTCAAGATACGCAGTATTTT,CAWSVAGGFQDTQYF
TRBJ2-7,TRBV7-9,NA,TRBD1,TGTGCCAGCAGCTTAGTTTCGACAGGGGAACCCTACGAGCAGTACTTC,CASSLVSTGEPYEQYF
TRBJ2-6,TRBV5-5,NA,TRBD1,TGTGCCAGCAGACACCTCGGGACAGGAGCCCCTGGGGCCAACGTCCTGACTTTC,CASRHLGTGAPGANVLTF
TRBJ2-7,TRBV28,NA,TRBD2,TGTGCCAGCATTACGGGGGGGGGACCTTACGAGCAGTACTTC,CASITGGGPYEQYF
TRBJ1-1,TRBV25-1,NA,NA,TGTGCCAGCAGTGCGGGCAGGGGTGAAGCTTTCTTT,CASSAGRGEAFF